One and the same sample provided the 20 T cell receptor beta chains below, sequenced in a study of blood T cell repertoires in COVID-19. Here immunoSEQ multiplex PCR was the method, and the copy in TCRdb shows in-frame clones only, minus some. The sample yields 250,000 to 300,000 clones, around 85% seen once. Input material: PBMCs or T cells enriched from blood (not recorded which). All receptors come from a woman between 45 and 60 years old who had recovered from COVID-19.

V gene TRBV7-6 combines with J gene TRBJ2-1; 10 nucleotides align to TRBD2. Germline-derived CDR1 and CDR2 are SGHVS and FNYEAQ. The length of the CDR3 is 17 residues. J was trimmed by 0 bases and V by 5 bases; bases with no gene match: 7. The CDR3 sequence: CASSLQAGGNSYNEQFF. The DNA for the CDR3 is TGTGCCAGCAGCCTTCAAGCGGGAGGGAACTCCTACAATGAGCAGTTCTTC.

This rearrangement joins TRBV25-1 to TRBJ1-1; TRBD1 agrees at 9 bases. CDR3 length: 17 amino acids. The ends lost 2 bases at V and 3 bases at J; junction bases unmatched: 10. Germline-derived CDR1 and CDR2 are MGHDK and SYGVNS. The CDR3 DNA reads as TGTGCCAGCAGTGAAAGGGACAGGGCCTCCTATTACACTGAAGCTTTCTTT. It codes for CASSERDRASYYTEAFF.

The V and J genes are TRBV12-3 or TRBV12-4 and TRBJ1-1; maybe TRBD1 (6 bases). Deletions cut 3 bases from V and 5 bases from J, with 10 bases between. This CDR3 is built from 13 residues. Here the CDR3 DNA reads TGTGCCAGCAGTTTTCAGGGGCGGACTGAAGCTTTCTTT. Translation: CASSFQGRTEAFF.

This sequence joins TRBV11-2 and TRBJ2-7; 8 positions agree with TRBD2. In germline, CDR1 is SGHAT, CDR2 FQNNGV. The V and J ends lost 0 bases and 5 bases, in that order; junction bases with no gene match: 6. CDR3 size: 15 residues. The CDR3 DNA sequence: TGTGCCAGCAGCTTAGATCTGGCGGGAGGCGACGAGCAGTACTTC. This encodes CASSLDLAGGDEQYF.

V usage is TRBV7-2 and J usage is TRBJ2-1; maybe TRBD2 (6 bases). The V gene lost 3 bases and the J gene lost 0 bases, with 21 bases spanning the gap. CDR1 is SGHTA and CDR2 is FQGNSA in the germline V gene. The CDR3 sequence is 19 residues long. CDR3 sequence reads: CASSLASWRRGGSYNEQFF. CDR3 coding DNA: TGTGCCAGCAGCTTGGCTAGCTGGCGTAGGGGAGGCTCCTACAATGAGCAGTTCTTC.

V usage is TRBV7-9 and J usage is TRBJ2-3; D unresolved. Germline V gene data show CDR1 as SEHNR and CDR2 as FQNEAQ (reference sequence). This CDR3 spans 13 amino acids. Trimming left V 3 bases short and J 3 bases short, with 7 bases between. Here the CDR3 DNA reads TGTGCCAGCAGCTTCAGGCTTACAGATACGCAGTATTTT. This encodes CASSFRLTDTQYF. The full variable domain, with the rest looked up from reference TRBV7-9 and TRBJ2-3, is DTGVSQNPRHKITKRGQNVTFRCDPISEHNRLYWYRQTLGQGPEFLTYFQNEAQLEKSRLLSDRFSAERPKGSFSTLEIQRTEQGDSAMYLCASSFRLTDTQYFGPGTRLTVL.

This clone is a singleton in its sample. The chain has TRBV7-8 and TRBJ2-2; 10 nucleotides agree with TRBD2. The CDR3 has 18 amino acids. Trimming cost V 2 bases and J 5 bases; bases outside gene matches: 11. Looked up from germline, CDR1 is SGHVS and CDR2 is FQNEAQ. Here the CDR3 reads CASSLPRASGSRTGELFF. The CDR3 DNA reads as TGTGCCAGCAGCTTACCGCGTGCTAGCGGGAGTAGGACCGGGGAGCTGTTTTTT.

The sample holds one count of this clone. The chain employs TRBV5-1 and TRBJ2-5; the match to TRBD2 covers 9 bases. This CDR3 comprises 15 residues. Germline trimming cut 4 bases from V and 4 bases from J; bases unmatched to any gene: 8. Germline assignment: CDR1 SGHRS and CDR2 YFSETQ. The CDR3 region has the DNA TGCGCCAGCAGCCCGGCGCTAGCGGGACGAGAGACCCAGTACTTC. Translating gives CASSPALAGRETQYF.

The V and J genes are TRBV6-4 and TRBJ2-7; tentatively, D is TRBD1 (5 bases). This CDR3 region has 15 residues. Germline lookup yields CDR1 MRHNA and CDR2 SNTAGT. Trimming took off 3 bases at V and 3 bases at J, with 15 bases between the two ends. In nucleotides, the CDR3 is TGTGCCAGCAGTGAAGCAGGCAGGGTCCGCTACGAGCAGTACTTC. Residues: CASSEAGRVRYEQYF.

The chain joins TRBV12-5 to TRBJ2-5, with D possibly being TRBD2 (6 bases). This CDR3 spans 13 amino acids. V was trimmed by 6 bases and J by 5 bases, leaving 13 bases between them. Germline V lookup: CDR1 LGHNT, CDR2 FRNRAP. CDR3 in DNA: TGTGCTAGTGGCCCCTCCGGGAGTGAGACCCAGTACTTC. Translating gives CASGPSGSETQYF.

This clone was observed a single time. This chain joins TRBV6-5 and TRBJ2-7, with D perhaps matching TRBD1 (5 bases). Deletions cut 7 bases from V and 10 bases from J, with 14 bases between. CDR3 length: 11 residues. CDR1 and CDR2 (germline): MNHEY, SVGAGI. This CDR3 reads CASTSQATQYF. CDR3 bases: TGTGCCAGCACGTCACAGGCCACCCAGTACTTC.

The CDR3 region has the DNA TGTGCCAGTAGCCACAGGACAGGACTCTACGAGCAGTACTTC. Translation gives CASSHRTGLYEQYF. The rearrangement joins TRBV19 to TRBJ2-7; 7 bases map to TRBD1. CDR1 and CDR2 (germline): LNHDA, SQIVND (reference sequence). The CDR3 loop spans 14 amino acids. With 6 bases clipped from V and 3 bases from J, the junction kept 8 bases outside the gene matches.

This chain connects TRBV9 to TRBJ1-1; 9 positions match TRBD1. From germline, CDR1 is SGDLS and CDR2 YYNGEE. This CDR3 spans 15 amino acids. Germline trimming cut 3 bases from V and 1 base from J; bases unmatched to any gene: 4. The CDR3 is CASSADRGGNTEAFF. CDR3 nucleotides: TGTGCCAGCAGCGCGGACAGGGGAGGGAACACTGAAGCTTTCTTT.

This chain links TRBV19 with TRBJ1-5; D not resolved. V was clipped by 3 bases and J by 1 base, with 10 bases between them. There are 15 residues in the CDR3. Per the germline V gene, CDR1 is LNHDA and CDR2 is SQIVND (reference sequence). This CDR3 is CASSMERQSNQPQHF. CDR3 sequence (DNA): TGTGCCAGTAGTATGGAGAGGCAGAGCAATCAGCCCCAGCATTTT.

The chain recombines TRBV9 with TRBJ1-2, with 12 bases identical to TRBD1. CDR1 is SGDLS and CDR2 is YYNGEE in the germline V gene. The V segment lost 6 bases and the J segment 8 bases; nucleotides outside the gene matches: 8. The CDR3 contains 14 residues. The CDR3 nucleotides read TGTGCCAGCAATCTGGGACAGGGGGCAAGAGGCTACACCTTC. Residues: CASNLGQGARGYTF.

The rearrangement uses TRBV3-1 (or the pseudogene TRBV3-2) and TRBJ2-3; 11 bases map to TRBD2. Germline CDR1 reads LGHDT; CDR2 reads YNNKEL (reference sequence). The trim removed 3 bases at V and 2 bases at J, leaving 1 base unmatched. The CDR3 contains 15 residues. The CDR3 reads CASSHSGRATDTQYF. The CDR3 DNA is TGTGCCAGCAGCCATAGCGGGAGGGCCACAGATACGCAGTATTTT.

The chain links TRBV29-1 to TRBJ2-3; tentatively, D is TRBD1 (6 bases). The CDR3 contains 14 residues. Trimming stripped 3 bases from V and 2 bases from J, with 12 bases between. In germline, CDR1 is SQVTM, CDR2 ANQGSEA. CDR3 bases: TGCAGCGTTGATCGGACAGACCACACAGATACGCAGTATTTT. Amino acid sequence: CSVDRTDHTDTQYF.

This clone was picked up a small number of times. Other nucleotide sequences from this sample produce the same CDR3. The chain couples TRBV11-3 to TRBJ2-7; TRBD1 matches 8 bases. Germline assignment: CDR1 SGHNT and CDR2 YENEEA. V was clipped by 4 bases and J by 0 bases; unmatched bases: 5. The CDR3 has 15 residues. CDR3 nucleotide sequence: TGTGCCAGCAGCTCGCGGACAGGGAGCTCCTACGAGCAGTACTTC. It encodes CASSSRTGSSYEQYF.

The chain has TRBV5-1 and TRBJ2-7; 7 bases align to TRBD2. This CDR3 contains 15 residues. Germline CDR1 reads SGHRS; CDR2 reads YFSETQ. V dropped 0 bases and J dropped 6; count of bases not matched to a gene: 9. In DNA, the CDR3 is TGCGCCAGCAGCTTGGGAGCGGGAACTGTCAGCGAGCAGTACTTC. Its protein product is CASSLGAGTVSEQYF.

This clone has a handful of counts. The chain joins TRBV28 to TRBJ2-1, with TRBD2 matching over 15 bases. The germline V gene has CDR1 MDHEN and CDR2 SYDVKM. J was trimmed by 3 bases and V by 6 bases; bases with no gene match: 6. This CDR3 has 17 amino acids. The CDR3 sequence is CASRGGLAGGLYNEQFF. For the CDR3, the DNA is TGTGCCAGCAGGGGGGGACTAGCGGGAGGCCTCTACAATGAGCAGTTCTTC. Combining the CDR3 with reference TRBV28 and TRBJ2-1 gives the whole variable domain DVKVTQSSRYLVKRTGEKVFLECVQDMDHENMFWYRQDPGLGLRLIYFSYDVKMKEKGDIPEGYSVSREKKERFSLILESASTNQTSMYLCASRGGLAGGLYNEQFFGPGTRLTVL.